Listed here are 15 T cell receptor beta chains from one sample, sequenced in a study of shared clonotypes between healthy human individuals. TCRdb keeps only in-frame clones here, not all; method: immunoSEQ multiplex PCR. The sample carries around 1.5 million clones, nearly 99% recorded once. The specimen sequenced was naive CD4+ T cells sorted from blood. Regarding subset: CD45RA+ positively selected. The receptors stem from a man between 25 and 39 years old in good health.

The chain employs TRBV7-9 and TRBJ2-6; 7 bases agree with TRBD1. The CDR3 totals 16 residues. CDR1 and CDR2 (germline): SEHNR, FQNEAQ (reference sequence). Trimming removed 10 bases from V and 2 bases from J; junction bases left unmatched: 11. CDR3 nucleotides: TGTGCCACAGCCGACAGGGTCTTCCCTGGGGCCAACGTCCTGACTTTC. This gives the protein CATADRVFPGANVLTF. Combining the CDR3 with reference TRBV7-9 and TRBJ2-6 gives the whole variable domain DTGVSQNPRHKITKRGQNVTFRCDPISEHNRLYWYRQTLGQGPEFLTYFQNEAQLEKSRLLSDRFSAERPKGSFSTLEIQRTEQGDSAMYLCATADRVFPGANVLTFGAGSRLTVL.

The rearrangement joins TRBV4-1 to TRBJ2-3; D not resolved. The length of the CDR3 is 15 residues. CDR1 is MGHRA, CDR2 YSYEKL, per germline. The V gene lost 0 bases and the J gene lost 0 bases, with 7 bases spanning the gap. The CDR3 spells CASSQDEWSTDTQYF. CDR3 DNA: TGCGCCAGCAGCCAAGATGAATGGAGCACAGATACGCAGTATTTT.

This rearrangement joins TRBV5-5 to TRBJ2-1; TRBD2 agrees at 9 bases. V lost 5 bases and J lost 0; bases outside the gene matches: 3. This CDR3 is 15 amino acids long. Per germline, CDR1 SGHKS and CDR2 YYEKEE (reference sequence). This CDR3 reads CASRISGSSYNEQFF. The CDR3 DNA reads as TGTGCCAGCAGAATTAGCGGGAGCTCCTACAATGAGCAGTTCTTC. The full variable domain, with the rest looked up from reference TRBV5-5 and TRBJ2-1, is DAGVTQSPTHLIKTRGQQVTLRCSPISGHKSVSWYQQVLGQGPQFIFQYYEKEERGRGNFPDRFSARQFPNYSSELNVNALLLGDSALYLCASRISGSSYNEQFFGPGTRLTVL.

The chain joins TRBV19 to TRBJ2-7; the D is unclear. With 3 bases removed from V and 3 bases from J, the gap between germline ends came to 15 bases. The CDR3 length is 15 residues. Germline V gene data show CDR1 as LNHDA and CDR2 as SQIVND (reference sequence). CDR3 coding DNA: TGTGCCAGTAGTATCGACCGTGCTCGGGTCTACGAGCAGTACTTC. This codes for CASSIDRARVYEQYF. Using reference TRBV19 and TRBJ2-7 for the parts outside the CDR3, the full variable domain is DGGITQSPKYLFRKEGQNVTLSCEQNLNHDAMYWYRQDPGQGLRLIYYSQIVNDFQKGDIAEGYSVSREKKESFPLTVTSAQKNPTAFYLCASSIDRARVYEQYFGPGTRLTVT.

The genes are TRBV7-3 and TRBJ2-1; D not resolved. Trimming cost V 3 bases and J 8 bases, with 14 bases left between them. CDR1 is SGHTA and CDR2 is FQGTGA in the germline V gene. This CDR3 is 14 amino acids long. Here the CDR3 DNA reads TGTGCCAGCAGCTTCGACGGGTATCGGGATGAGCAGTTCTTC. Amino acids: CASSFDGYRDEQFF.

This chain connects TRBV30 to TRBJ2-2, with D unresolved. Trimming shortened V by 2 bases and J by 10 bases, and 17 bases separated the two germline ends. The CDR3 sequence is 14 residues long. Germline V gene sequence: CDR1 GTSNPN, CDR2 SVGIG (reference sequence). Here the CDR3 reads CAWSRLTSPLELFF. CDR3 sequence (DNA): TGTGCCTGGAGTCGCCTAACATCGCCCTTGGAGCTGTTTTTT.

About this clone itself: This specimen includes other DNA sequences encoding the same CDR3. This chain's CDR3 is CASSLGYNEQFF. The CDR3 nucleotides read TGTGCCAGCAGCTTGGGTTACAATGAGCAGTTCTTC. The chain recombines TRBV7-2 with TRBJ2-1; unclear D gene. CDR3 length equals 12 residues. V was shortened by 3 bases and J by 4 bases, with 4 bases between the two germline ends. Per germline, CDR1 SGHTA and CDR2 FQGNSA.

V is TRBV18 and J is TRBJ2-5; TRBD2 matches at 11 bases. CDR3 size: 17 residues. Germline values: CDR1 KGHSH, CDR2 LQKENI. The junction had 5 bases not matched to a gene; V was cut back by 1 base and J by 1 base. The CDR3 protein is CASSPQLAGDLQETQYF. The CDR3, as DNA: TGTGCCAGCTCACCACAACTAGCGGGAGACCTCCAAGAGACCCAGTACTTC.

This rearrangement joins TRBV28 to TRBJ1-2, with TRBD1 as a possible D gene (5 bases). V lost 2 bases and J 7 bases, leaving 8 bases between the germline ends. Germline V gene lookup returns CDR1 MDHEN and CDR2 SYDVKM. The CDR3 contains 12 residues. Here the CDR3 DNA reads TGTGCCAGCAGTTTACAGGGAATTGGCTACACCTTC. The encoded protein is CASSLQGIGYTF.

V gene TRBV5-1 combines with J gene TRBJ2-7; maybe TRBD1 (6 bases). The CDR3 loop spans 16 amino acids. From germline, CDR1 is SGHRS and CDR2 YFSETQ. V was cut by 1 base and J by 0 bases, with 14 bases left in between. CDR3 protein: CASSLNTGTSSYEQYF. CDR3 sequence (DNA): TGCGCCAGCAGCTTGAACACAGGGACCAGCTCCTACGAGCAGTACTTC.

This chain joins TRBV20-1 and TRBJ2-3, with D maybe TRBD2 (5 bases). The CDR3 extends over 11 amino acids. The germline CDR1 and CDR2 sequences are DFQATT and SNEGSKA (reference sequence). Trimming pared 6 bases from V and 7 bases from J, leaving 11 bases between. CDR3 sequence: CSAGEGNTQYF. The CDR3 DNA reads TGCAGTGCGGGAGAAGGGAATACGCAGTATTTT.

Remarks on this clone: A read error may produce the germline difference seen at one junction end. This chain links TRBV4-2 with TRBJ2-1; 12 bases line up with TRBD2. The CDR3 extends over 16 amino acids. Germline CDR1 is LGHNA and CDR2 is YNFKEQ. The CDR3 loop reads CASSQGLAGAYNEQFF. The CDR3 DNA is TGTGCCAGCAGCCAGGGACTAGCGGGCGCCTATAATGAGCAGTTCTTC.

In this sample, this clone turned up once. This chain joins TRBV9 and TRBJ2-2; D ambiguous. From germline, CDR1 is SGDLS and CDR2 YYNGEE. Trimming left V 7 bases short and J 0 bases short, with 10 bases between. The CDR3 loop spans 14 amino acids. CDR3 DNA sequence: TGTGCCAGCTCTACGGTCCCGAACACCGGGGAGCTGTTTTTT. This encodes CASSTVPNTGELFF.

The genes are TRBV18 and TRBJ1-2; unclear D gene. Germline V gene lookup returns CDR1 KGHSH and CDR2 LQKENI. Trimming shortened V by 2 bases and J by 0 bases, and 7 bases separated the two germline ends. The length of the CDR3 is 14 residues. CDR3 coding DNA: TGTGCCAGCTCACCATTGAGTGCTAACTATGGCTACACCTTC. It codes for CASSPLSANYGYTF.

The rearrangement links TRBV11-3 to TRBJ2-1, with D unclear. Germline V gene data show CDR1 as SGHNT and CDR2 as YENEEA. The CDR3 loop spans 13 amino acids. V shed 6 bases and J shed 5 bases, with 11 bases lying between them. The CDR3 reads CASSYDRHNEQFF. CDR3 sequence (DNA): TGTGCCAGCAGTTACGACCGCCACAATGAGCAGTTCTTC. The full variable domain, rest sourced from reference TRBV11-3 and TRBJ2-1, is EAGVVQSPRYKIIEKKQPVAFWCNPISGHNTLYWYLQNLGQGPELLIRYENEEAVDDSQLPKDRFSAERLKGVDSTLKIQPAELGDSAVYLCASSYDRHNEQFFGPGTRLTVL.